Sequencing of this T cell receptor beta chain was carried out in a study of cytomegalovirus exposure and HLA in healthy donors. CDR1 is MNHEY and CDR2 is SVGAGI in the germline V gene. This CDR3 is built from 15 residues. V lost 2 bases and J 3 bases, leaving 10 bases between the germline ends. Researchers ran the PCR with 60 Vbeta and 13 Jbeta primers. Measured with immunoSEQ multiplex PCR; TCRdb has only the in-frame clones, and not every one. The sample contains around 190,000 clones, approximately 80% of which appear only once. What was sequenced was PBMCs. The genes are TRBV6-5 and TRBJ2-2; tentatively, D is TRBD2 (5 bases). This TCR was recovered from a woman between 25 and 40 years old in good health and CMV-seropositive. The CDR3 region is CASSYGYSDTGELFF. As DNA, the CDR3 is TGTGCCAGCAGTTACGGGTATAGCGACACCGGGGAGCTGTTTTTT.